The clone carrying this TCR beta chain has at least ten counts. Antigen: not known. CDR1 MNHEY and CDR2 SVGAGI come from the germline V gene. V was cut by 3 bases and J by 5 bases, with 5 bases left in between. The CDR3 is made up of 12 amino acids. This sample is drawn from a study of T-cell reconstitution after alpha-beta-depleted transplantation in children. As it was prepared, the TCRbeta library received unique molecular identifiers. TCRdb re-called the PCR reads through MiXCR, storing one row per CDR3 protein. The sample lists around 700,000 distinct CDR3 sequences, about an eighth occurring once. Study-wide findings and caveats: By about two months after transplant, alpha-beta T cells reportedly arose from several hundred graft clones that had expanded.

The material was PBMCs, obtained before TCRalphabeta/CD19-depleted stem cell transplant. The gene calls are TRBV6-5 and TRBJ2-1; D not certain. This sequence originates from a girl aged 2-10 years with congenital amegakaryocytic thrombocytopenia, due to receive a stem cell transplant. The CDR3 sequence is CASSYNDNEQFF. CDR3 nucleotide sequence: TGTGCCAGCAGTTATAACGACAATGAGCAGTTCTTC.